What follows describes a single T cell receptor (beta chain). Its target is not known. Only in-frame clones appear in the TCRdb table, and some are missing; sequencing was by immunoSEQ multiplex PCR. The table records tens of thousands of clones, roughly 95% of them present only once. The data derive from a study of graft-versus-host responses after intestinal transplantation. Germline trimming cut 5 bases from V and 4 bases from J; bases unmatched to any gene: 8. The CDR3 has 14 residues. From germline, CDR1 is SGHDT and CDR2 YYEEEE. Broader study findings: GvH clones were found in recipient marrow; some appeared first in ileum or blood.

This sequence joins TRBV5-6 and TRBJ1-2, with 7 bases identical to TRBD1. This clonotype was sampled from a human donor who was the organ donor for an intestinal transplant. The material was unstimulated CD8+ T cells sorted from spleen or lymph node cells, obtained before transplant. The CDR3 here is CASSPGGSSYGYTF. In DNA, the CDR3 is TGTGCCAGCAGTCCAGGGGGTTCGAGCTATGGCTACACCTTC.